This TCR beta chain was identified in a study of shared clonotypes between healthy human individuals. Study outcomes and limitations: Memory subsets generally showed smaller estimated richness than naive subsets did.

Naivety among CD8 cells was defined by CD45RO negativity and positive CCR7 selection, thereby excluding terminally differentiated effector memory CD45RA+ cells. Sequencing used immunoSEQ multiplex PCR; TCRdb keeps in-frame clones, though not all of them. The sample carries millions of clones, just under 95% recorded once. This CDR3 spans 15 amino acids. The V and J ends lost 1 base and 0 bases respectively, with 11 bases between them. CDR1 is SGHNT and CDR2 is YYREEE in the germline V gene (reference sequence). This clone came up a few times. The antigen is undetermined. Sequencing was carried out using naive CD8+ T cells sorted from blood. This rearrangement joins TRBV5-4 to TRBJ2-7; TRBD1 might be the D (6 bases). The TCR comes from a man between 18 and 35 years old in good health. The CDR3 spells CASSLTTGSSYEQYF. CDR3 in DNA: TGTGCCAGCAGCTTGACCACAGGGAGCTCCTACGAGCAGTACTTC.